This T cell receptor beta chain was identified during a study of blood T cell repertoires in COVID-19. Across the whole study: Donors in the United States, Italy and Spain gave samples during acute or convalescent COVID-19. Sample material is recorded as cDNA or gDNA derived from T cells, B-cell-depleted T cells, or PBMCs.

Generated by immunoSEQ multiplex PCR, the TCRdb table keeps only in-frame clones and is missing some. The sample holds 280,000 or so clones; under 90% are singletons and the top ten take 2.5% to 3.5%. Participant reports of clinical history set cohort assignment. This TCR was recovered from a woman between 45 and 65 years old who had been exposed to COVID-19. Sequencing was performed on PBMCs or T cells enriched from blood (not recorded which).

CDR3 bases: TGTGCCAGCAGTTCGGACATTCTTACCTACGAGCAGTACTTC. Translating it yields CASSSDILTYEQYF. The rearrangement joins TRBV6-5 to TRBJ2-7, with a weak D call TRBD1 (5 bases). With 4 bases removed from V and 2 bases from J, the gap between germline ends came to 12 bases. The CDR3 consists of 14 residues. Germline CDR1 and CDR2: MNHEY and SVGAGI.